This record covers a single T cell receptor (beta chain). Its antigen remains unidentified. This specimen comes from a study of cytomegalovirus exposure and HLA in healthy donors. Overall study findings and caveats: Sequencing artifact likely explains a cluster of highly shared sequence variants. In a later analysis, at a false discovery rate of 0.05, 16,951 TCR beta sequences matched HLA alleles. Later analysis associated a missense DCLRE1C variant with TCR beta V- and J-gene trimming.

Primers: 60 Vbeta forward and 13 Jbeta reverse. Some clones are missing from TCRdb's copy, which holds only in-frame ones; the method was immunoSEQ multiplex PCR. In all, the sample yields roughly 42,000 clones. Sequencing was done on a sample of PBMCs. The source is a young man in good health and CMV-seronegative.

The CDR3, as DNA: TGTGCCAGCAGCCTTGACAGGGTGGCTTCACCCCTCCACTTT. This gives the protein CASSLDRVASPLHF. V is TRBV27 and J is TRBJ1-6, with 7 bases that match TRBD1. J was trimmed by 9 bases and V by 6 bases; bases with no gene match: 8. CDR3 length equals 14 residues. Looked up from germline, CDR1 is MNHEY and CDR2 is SMNVEV (reference sequence).